This section outlines one T cell receptor beta chain sequence together with its context. This entry is derived from a study of blood T cell repertoires in COVID-19. Study in general: The samples span acute and convalescent COVID-19 from the United States, Italy and Spain. Nucleic acid was either cDNA or gDNA, and it came from T cells, B-cell-depleted T cells, or PBMCs.

The germline CDR1 and CDR2 sequences are SGHRS and YFSETQ. This CDR3 region has 14 residues. J gave up 2 bases and V 4 bases, and 4 bases lay outside the gene matches. In the study's own analysis: Counts of nucleated cells, estimated from reference gene primer amplification, were obtained. Libraries were prepared by immunoSEQ multiplex PCR; TCRdb keeps only in-frame clonotypes and omits some of them. V and J calls and clone size follow that table, whereas D and trimming were derived from the DNA. The repertoire consists of about 91,000 clones, with over 70% occurring once and the leading ten covering roughly a quarter.

The source material was peripheral blood. This chain uses TRBV5-1 with TRBJ2-7; 9 bases are shared with TRBD2. The sequence derives from a man in his 70s with acute or convalescent COVID-19. This chain's CDR3 is CASSGIAGAYEQYF. DNA for the CDR3: TGCGCCAGCAGCGGCATAGCGGGAGCCTACGAGCAGTACTTC. Drawing the rest from reference TRBV5-1 and TRBJ2-7, the complete variable domain is KAGVTQTPRYLIKTRGQQVTLSCSPISGHRSVSWYQQTPGQGLQFLFEYFSETQRNKGNFPGRFSGRQFSNSRSEMNVSTLELGDSALYLCASSGIAGAYEQYFGPGTRLTVT.